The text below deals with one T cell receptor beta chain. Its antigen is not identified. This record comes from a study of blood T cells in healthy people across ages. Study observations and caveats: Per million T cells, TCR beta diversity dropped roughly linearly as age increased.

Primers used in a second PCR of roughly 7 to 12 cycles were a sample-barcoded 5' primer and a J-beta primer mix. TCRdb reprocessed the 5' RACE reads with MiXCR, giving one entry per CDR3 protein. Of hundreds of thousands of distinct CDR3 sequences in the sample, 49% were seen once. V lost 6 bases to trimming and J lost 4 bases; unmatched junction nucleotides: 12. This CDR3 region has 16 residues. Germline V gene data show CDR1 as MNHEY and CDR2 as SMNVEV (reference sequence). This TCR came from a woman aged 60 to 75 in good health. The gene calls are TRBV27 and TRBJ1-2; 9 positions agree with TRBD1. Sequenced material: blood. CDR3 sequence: CASSKIPPGQGYGYTF. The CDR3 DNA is TGTGCCAGCAGCAAAATCCCCCCGGGACAGGGCTATGGCTACACCTTC.